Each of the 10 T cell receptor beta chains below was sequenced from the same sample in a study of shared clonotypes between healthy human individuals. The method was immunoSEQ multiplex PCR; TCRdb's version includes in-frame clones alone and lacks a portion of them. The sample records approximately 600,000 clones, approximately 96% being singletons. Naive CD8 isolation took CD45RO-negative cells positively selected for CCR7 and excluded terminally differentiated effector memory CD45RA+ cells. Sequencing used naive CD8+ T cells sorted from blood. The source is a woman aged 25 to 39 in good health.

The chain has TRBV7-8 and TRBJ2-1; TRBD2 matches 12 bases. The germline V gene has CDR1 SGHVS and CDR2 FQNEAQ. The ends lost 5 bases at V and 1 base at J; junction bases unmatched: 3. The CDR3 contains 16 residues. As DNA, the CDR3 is TGTGCCAGCAGCCCAGGACTAGCGGGGTCCTACAATGAGCAGTTCTTC. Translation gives CASSPGLAGSYNEQFF.

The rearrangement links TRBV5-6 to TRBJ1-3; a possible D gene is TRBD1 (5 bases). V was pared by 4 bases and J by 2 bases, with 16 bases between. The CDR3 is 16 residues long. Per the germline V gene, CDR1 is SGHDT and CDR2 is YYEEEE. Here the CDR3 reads CASSRARQGPGNTIYF. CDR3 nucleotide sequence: TGTGCCAGCAGCCGCGCCCGGCAGGGCCCTGGAAACACCATATATTTT. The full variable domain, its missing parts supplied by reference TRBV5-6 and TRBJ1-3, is DAGVTQSPTHLIKTRGQQVTLRCSPKSGHDTVSWYQQALGQGPQFIFQYYEEEERQRGNFPDRFSGHQFPNYSSELNVNALLLGDSALYLCASSRARQGPGNTIYFGEGSWLTVV.

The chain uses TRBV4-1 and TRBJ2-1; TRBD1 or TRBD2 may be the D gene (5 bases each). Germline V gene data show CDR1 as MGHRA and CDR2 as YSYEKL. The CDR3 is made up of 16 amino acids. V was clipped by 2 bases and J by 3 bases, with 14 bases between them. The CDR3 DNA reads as TGCGCCAGCAGCCAACCGACGGGACGGCTCTACAATGAGCAGTTCTTC. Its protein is CASSQPTGRLYNEQFF.

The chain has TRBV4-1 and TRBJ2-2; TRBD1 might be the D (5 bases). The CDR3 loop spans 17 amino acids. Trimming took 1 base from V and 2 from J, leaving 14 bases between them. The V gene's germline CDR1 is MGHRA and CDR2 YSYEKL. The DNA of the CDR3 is TGCGCCAGCAGCCAAGCTCCTCATGACAGCAACACCGGGGAGCTGTTTTTT. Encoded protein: CASSQAPHDSNTGELFF.

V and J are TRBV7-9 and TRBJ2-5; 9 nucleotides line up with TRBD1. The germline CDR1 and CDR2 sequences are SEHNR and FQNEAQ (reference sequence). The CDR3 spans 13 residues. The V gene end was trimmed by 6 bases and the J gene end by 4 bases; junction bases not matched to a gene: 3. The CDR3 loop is CASRGQGTETQYF. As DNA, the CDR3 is TGTGCCAGCAGGGGACAGGGTACAGAGACCCAGTACTTC.

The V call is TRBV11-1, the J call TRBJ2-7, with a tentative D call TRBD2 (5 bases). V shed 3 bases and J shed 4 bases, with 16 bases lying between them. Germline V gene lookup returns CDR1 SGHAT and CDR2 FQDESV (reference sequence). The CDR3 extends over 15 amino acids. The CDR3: CASSLLEGLVYEQYF. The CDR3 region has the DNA TGTGCCAGCAGCTTGCTCGAGGGCTTGGTATACGAGCAGTACTTC.

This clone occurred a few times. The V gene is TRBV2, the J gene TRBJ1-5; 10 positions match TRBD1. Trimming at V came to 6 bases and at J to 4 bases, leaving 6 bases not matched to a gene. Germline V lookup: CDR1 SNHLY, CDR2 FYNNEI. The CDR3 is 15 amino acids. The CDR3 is CASRRDRGGNQPQHF. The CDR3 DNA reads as TGTGCCAGCAGGAGGGACAGGGGAGGTAATCAGCCCCAGCATTTT. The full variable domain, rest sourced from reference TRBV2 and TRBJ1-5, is EPEVTQTPSHQVTQMGQEVILRCVPISNHLYFYWYRQILGQKVEFLVSFYNNEISEKSEIFDDQFSVERPDGSNFTLKIRSTKLEDSAMYFCASRRDRGGNQPQHFGDGTRLSIL.

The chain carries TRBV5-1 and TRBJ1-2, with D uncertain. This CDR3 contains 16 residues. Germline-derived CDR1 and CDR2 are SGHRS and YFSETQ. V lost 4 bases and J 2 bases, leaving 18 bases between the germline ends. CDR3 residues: CASSPYPDRVNYGYTF. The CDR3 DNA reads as TGCGCCAGCAGCCCCTACCCGGACCGCGTAAACTATGGCTACACCTTC.

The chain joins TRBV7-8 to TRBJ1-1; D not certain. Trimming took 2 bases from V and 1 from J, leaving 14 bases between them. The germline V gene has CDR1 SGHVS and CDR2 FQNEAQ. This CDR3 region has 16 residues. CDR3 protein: CASSLSGYSGNTEAFF. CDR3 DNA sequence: TGTGCCAGCAGCTTATCAGGTTATAGCGGGAACACTGAAGCTTTCTTT.

The DNA of the CDR3 is TGTGCCAGCAGACCCGGGTCCGTCGGGGTCACTGAAGCTTTCTTT. Its protein is CASRPGSVGVTEAFF. The chain recombines TRBV7-9 with TRBJ1-1; D is undetermined. Trimming took 6 bases from V and 4 from J, leaving 18 bases between them. The germline CDR1 and CDR2 sequences are SEHNR and FQNEAQ (reference sequence). The CDR3 is 15 residues long.